This T cell receptor beta chain was profiled in a study of T-cell memory formation after mild COVID-19. Whole-study context: Largely, the TCR clusters proved donor specific.

Barcoded TCR alpha and TCR beta cDNA libraries with UMIs came from 5'RACE using constant-segment primers. MiXCR was run by TCRdb on the 5' RACE reads, yielding one entry per CDR3 protein. The table has some 440,000 distinct CDR3 sequences, around a quarter seen once. V lost 1 base and J lost 0, with 7 bases in between. Germline V lookup: CDR1 GTSNPN, CDR2 SVGIG (reference sequence). This CDR3 is built from 14 residues. This clonotype turned up a few times. This chain joins TRBV30 and TRBJ2-4; no reliable D call. The sequencing sample was made of PBMCs or a T cell subset sorted from them (not recorded which). The source of this sequence is an adult woman who had mild COVID-19 (a few samples of this study predate the infection). Cell type and time point are not known. The CDR3: CAWSGVSAKNIQYF. The CDR3 coding sequence is TGTGCCTGGAGTGGGGTCTCAGCCAAAAACATTCAGTACTTC. Full variable domain (rest looked up from reference TRBV30 and TRBJ2-4): SQTIHQWPATLVQPVGSPLSLECTVEGTSNPNLYWYRQAAGRGLQLLFYSVGIGQISSEVPQNLSASRPQDRQFILSSKKLLLSDSGFYLCAWSGVSAKNIQYFGAGTRLSVL.